The present T cell receptor (beta chain) was sequenced within a study of cytomegalovirus exposure and HLA in healthy donors. PCR used 60 Vbeta primers and 13 Jbeta primers. Some clones are missing from TCRdb's copy, which holds only in-frame ones; the method was immunoSEQ multiplex PCR. This sample yields about 170,000 clones, of which approximately 80% are seen a single time; roughly 2.3% belongs to the top ten. This clone was seen once. Per germline, CDR1 SGHRS and CDR2 YFSETQ. V was trimmed by 7 bases and J by 3 bases, leaving 20 bases between them. The CDR3 is 15 residues long. The receptor was derived from a male donor in good health and CMV-seronegative. This chain uses TRBV5-1 with TRBJ2-7; perhaps TRBD2 as D (7 bases). Input material: PBMCs. Written as DNA, the CDR3 is TGCGCCAGCGCGCTGGGGGGGAAAGGGGGCTACGAGCAGTACTTC. Translation gives CASALGGKGGYEQYF.